This TCR beta chain stems from a study of human T cells and chemical hapten exposure listed by TCRdb under 2021. General notes on the study: For sensitization, 2% DPC in acetone was applied to a roughly 2 cm by roughly 2 cm area of upper inner arm skin. For TCR sequencing, blood came from twenty-nine alopecia patients at anywhere from one to four time points (pre-sensitization, 2, 6 and 24 weeks). Blood samples were taken from patients before sensitization (week 0) and at 2, 6 and about 24 weeks after DPC sensitization. Patch testing on the upper back used Finn chambers containing 0.01% DPC, with scoring done after 6 days according to International Contact Dermatitis Research Group standards. Most of the patients in the cohort were female, and the cohort covered alopecia areata with under or over 50% scalp involvement, alopecia totalis and alopecia universalis. Libraries were pooled for sequencing, and per-sample TCR yields varied mainly because of small differences in library volumes within the pool. In alopecia patients, the study followed how the peripheral blood TCR repertoire changed in vivo over primary and secondary sensitization to diphenylcyclopropenone (DPC), a hapten. Weekly therapeutic DPC doses were additionally applied to the scalp of patients throughout the approximately 23-week study period.

The time point label, as the study defines it: patch test 2, 6 weeks after DPC sensitization. What this sample's treatment or condition label stands for: therapeutic diphenylcyclopropenone sensitization with weekly scalp DPC. At each patch-test visit, blood was drawn before the patch test was applied. Eligible patients were aged 18 to 70, diagnosed with alopecia, deemed suitable for DPC therapy, and excluded if pregnant. Unfractionated whole blood was collected in Tempus Blood RNA tubes, and total RNA was extracted from that blood. The study at large found these results: No change with DPC sensitization was found in the number of TCRs above 1 in 1000 frequency, and no evidence of global repertoire structure alterations was found. Because every patient had alopecia, a presumed autoimmune disease, the patients' immune response might differ from that of healthy individuals. Patch test score correlated positively with the number of PT1 expanded TCRs, reaching significance at thresholds 8, 16 and 32 but not at 4. Expanded TCRs formed significantly more large CDR3 similarity clusters than pre-sensitization or healthy control sets, consistent with antigen-driven responses. Repeated subsampling changed both the strength of the expansion versus patch-test correlation and the threshold at which the correlation became significant.

Comments on this clonotype: The antigen it binds to is not known. The record has no base qualities; no much larger clone is one base away.

Sequences KGHDR (CDR1) and SFDVKD (CDR2) are obtained from the germline V gene. Between the V and J ends, shortened by 6 bases and 6 bases respectively, the junction contains 14 bases. Reading from cysteine to phenylalanine, the CDR3 counts 14 amino acids. Left in the record is the CDR3 DNA by itself, 42 bases read in frame from the first base. The library was obtained by RACE. Data came from a NextSeq 500. During library preparation, unique molecular identifiers were attached to individual cDNA molecules so that TCRs could be counted in a quantitative, reproducible way. Both TCR alpha and TCR beta chains were sequenced from each blood RNA sample. The authors processed their data as follows. Samples had a median of 95,638 TCRs, with a range from roughly 20,000 to 700,000. V, J and CDR3 annotation of the TCR reads was carried out using the Decombinator software suite. To make PS versus PT1 abundance plots, every sample was subsampled to the same number of TCRs (28,000). Expanded TCRs were defined as absent before sensitization and observed at least eight times at the 2-week time point. Using fastp at Q25 and MiXCR, TCRdb reprocessed the public reads and kept productive beta chains. Each CDR3 protein appears once, grouped with its most common genes and DNA. The V and J calls come from TCRdb's annotation, not from the publication. This sample is represented by 80,000 to 100,000 distinct CDR3 sequences; over 9.5% of them were singletons. Roughly 5% of the sample is held by the ten biggest clonotypes.

The chain is made from TRBV24-1 and TRBJ2-1; a tentative D match to TRBD1 spans 6 bases. This sample comprised whole blood, obtained in connection with sensitization to the hapten diphenylcyclopropenone (DPC). The origin of this receptor is a woman in her fifties or sixties with alopecia areata. Some clones in this sample may be carry-over from other donors' samples. The DNA sequence is as follows: TGTGCCACCAGTAATCCCCCGGACAGCAATGAGCAGTTCTTC. This translates into CATSNPPDSNEQFF.